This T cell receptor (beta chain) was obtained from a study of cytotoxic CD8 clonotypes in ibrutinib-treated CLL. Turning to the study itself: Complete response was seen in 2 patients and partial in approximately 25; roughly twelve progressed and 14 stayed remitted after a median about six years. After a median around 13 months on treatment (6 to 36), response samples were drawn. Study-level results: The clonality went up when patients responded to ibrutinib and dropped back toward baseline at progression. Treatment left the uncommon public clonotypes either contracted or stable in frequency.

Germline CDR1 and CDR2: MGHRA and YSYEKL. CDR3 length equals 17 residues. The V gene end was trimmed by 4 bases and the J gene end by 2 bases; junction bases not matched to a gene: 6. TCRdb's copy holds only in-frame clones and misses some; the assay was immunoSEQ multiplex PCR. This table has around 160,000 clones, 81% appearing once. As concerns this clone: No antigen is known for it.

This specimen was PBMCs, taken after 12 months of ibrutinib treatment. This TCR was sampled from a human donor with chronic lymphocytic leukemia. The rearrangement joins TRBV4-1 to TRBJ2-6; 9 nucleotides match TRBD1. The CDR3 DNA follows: TGCGCCAGCAGCCCAGGACAGGGGACGGCTGGGGCCAACGTCCTGACTTTC. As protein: CASSPGQGTAGANVLTF.